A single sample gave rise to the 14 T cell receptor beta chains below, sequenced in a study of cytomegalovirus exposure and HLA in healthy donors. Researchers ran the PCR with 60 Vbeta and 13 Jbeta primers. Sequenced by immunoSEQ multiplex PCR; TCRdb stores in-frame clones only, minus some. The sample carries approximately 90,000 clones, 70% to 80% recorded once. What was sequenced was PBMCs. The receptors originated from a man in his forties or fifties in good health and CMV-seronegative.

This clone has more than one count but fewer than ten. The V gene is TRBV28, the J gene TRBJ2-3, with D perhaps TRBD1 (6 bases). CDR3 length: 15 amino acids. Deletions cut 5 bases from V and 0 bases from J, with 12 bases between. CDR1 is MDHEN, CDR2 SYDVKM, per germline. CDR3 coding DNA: TGTGCCAGCAGTAGACGACAGGCTAGCACAGATACGCAGTATTTT. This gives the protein CASSRRQASTDTQYF.

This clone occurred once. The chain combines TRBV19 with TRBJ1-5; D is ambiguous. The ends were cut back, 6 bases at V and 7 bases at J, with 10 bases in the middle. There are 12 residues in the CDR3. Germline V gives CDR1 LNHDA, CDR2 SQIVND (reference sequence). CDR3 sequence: CASRNSEQPQHF. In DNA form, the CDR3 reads TGTGCCAGTAGGAATTCAGAACAGCCCCAGCATTTT.

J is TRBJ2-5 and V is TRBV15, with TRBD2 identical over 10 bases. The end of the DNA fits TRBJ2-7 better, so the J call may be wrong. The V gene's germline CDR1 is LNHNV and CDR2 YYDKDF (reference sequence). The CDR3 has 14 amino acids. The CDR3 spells CATSGASGSYEQYF. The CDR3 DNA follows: TGTGCCACCAGCGGGGCTAGCGGGAGCTACGAGCAGTACTTC.

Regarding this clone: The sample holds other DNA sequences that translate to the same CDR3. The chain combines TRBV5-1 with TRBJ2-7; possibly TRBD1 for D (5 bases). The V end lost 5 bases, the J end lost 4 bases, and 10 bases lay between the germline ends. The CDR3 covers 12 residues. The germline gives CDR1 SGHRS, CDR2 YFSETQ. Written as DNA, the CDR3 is TGCGCCAGCAGAATACAGGATTACGAGCAGTACTTC. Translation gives CASRIQDYEQYF.

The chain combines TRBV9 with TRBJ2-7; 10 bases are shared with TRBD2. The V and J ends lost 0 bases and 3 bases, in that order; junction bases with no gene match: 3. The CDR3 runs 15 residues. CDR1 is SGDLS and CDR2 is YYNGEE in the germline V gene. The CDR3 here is CASSVGASGSYEQYF. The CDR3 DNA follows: TGTGCCAGCAGCGTAGGGGCTAGCGGGAGCTACGAGCAGTACTTC.

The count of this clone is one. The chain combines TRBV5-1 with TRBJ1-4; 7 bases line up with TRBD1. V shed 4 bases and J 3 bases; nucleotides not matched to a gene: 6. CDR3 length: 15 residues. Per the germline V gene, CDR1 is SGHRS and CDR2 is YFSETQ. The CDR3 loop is CASSELTGSNEKLFF. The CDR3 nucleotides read TGCGCCAGCAGCGAATTGACAGGGTCTAATGAAAAACTGTTTTTT.

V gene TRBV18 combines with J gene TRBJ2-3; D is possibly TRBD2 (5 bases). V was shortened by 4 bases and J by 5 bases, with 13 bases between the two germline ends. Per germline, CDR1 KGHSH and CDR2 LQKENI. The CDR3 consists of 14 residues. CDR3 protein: CASSRLLGEDTQYF. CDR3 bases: TGTGCCAGCTCACGGCTACTAGGTGAAGATACGCAGTATTTT. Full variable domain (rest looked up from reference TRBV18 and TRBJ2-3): NAGVMQNPRHLVRRRGQEARLRCSPMKGHSHVYWYRQLPEEGLKFMVYLQKENIIDESGMPKERFSAEFPKEGPSILRIQQVVRGDSAAYFCASSRLLGEDTQYFGPGTRLTVL.

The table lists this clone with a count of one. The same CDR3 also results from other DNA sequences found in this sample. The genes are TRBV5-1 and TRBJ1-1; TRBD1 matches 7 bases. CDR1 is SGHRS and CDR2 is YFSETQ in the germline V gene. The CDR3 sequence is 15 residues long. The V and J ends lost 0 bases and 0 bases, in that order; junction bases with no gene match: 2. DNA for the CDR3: TGCGCCAGCAGCTTGGCACAGGGGATGAACACTGAAGCTTTCTTT. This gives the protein CASSLAQGMNTEAFF.

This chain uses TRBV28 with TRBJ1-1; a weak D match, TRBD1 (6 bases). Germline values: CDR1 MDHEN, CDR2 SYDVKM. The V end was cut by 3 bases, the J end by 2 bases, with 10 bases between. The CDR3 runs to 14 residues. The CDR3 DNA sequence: TGTGCCAGCAGTTTCGACAGGCTAAACACTGAAGCTTTCTTT. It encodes CASSFDRLNTEAFF. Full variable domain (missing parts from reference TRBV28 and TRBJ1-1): DVKVTQSSRYLVKRTGEKVFLECVQDMDHENMFWYRQDPGLGLRLIYFSYDVKMKEKGDIPEGYSVSREKKERFSLILESASTNQTSMYLCASSFDRLNTEAFFGQGTRLTVV.

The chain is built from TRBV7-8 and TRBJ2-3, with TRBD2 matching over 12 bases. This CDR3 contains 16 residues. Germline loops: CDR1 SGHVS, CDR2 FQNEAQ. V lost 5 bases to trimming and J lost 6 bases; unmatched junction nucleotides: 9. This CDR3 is CASSALAGGSTDTQYF. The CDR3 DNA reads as TGTGCCAGCAGCGCTCTAGCGGGGGGGTCTACGGATACGCAGTATTTT. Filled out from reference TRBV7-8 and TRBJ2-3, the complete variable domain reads GAGVSQSPRYKVAKRGQDVALRCDPISGHVSLFWYQQALGQGPEFLTYFQNEAQLDKSGLPSDRFFAERPEGSVSTLKIQRTQQEDSAVYLCASSALAGGSTDTQYFGPGTRLTVL.

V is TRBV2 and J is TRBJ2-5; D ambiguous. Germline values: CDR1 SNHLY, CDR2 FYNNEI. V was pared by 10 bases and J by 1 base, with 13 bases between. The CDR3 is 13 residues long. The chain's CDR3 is CAMSRRIQETQYF. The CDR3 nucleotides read TGTGCCATGTCCCGCAGAATCCAAGAGACCCAGTACTTC.

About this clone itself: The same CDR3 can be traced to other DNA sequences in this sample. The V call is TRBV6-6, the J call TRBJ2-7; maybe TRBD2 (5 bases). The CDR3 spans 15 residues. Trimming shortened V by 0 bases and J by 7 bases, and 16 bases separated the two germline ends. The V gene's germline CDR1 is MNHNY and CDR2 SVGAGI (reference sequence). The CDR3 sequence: CASSYSDWGTGEQYF. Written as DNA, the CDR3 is TGTGCCAGCAGTTACTCGGACTGGGGAACTGGGGAGCAGTACTTC.

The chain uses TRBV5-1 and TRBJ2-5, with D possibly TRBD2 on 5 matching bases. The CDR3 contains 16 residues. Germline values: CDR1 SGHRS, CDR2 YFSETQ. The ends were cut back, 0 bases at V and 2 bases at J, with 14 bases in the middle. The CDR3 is CASSLEGGLTQETQYF. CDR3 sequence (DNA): TGCGCCAGCAGCTTGGAGGGCGGACTGACACAAGAGACCCAGTACTTC.

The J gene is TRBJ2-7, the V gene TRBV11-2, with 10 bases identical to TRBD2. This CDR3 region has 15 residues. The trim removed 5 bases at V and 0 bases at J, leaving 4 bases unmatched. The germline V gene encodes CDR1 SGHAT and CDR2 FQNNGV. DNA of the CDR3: TGTGCCAGCAGCGGACTAGCGGCCCTCTCCTACGAGCAGTACTTC. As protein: CASSGLAALSYEQYF. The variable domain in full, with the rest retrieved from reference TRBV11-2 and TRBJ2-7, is EAGVAQSPRYKIIEKRQSVAFWCNPISGHATLYWYQQILGQGPKLLIQFQNNGVVDDSQLPKDRFSAERLKGVDSTLKIQPAKLEDSAVYLCASSGLAALSYEQYFGPGTRLTVT.